What follows are 32 T cell receptor beta chains derived from one specimen sequenced in a study of blood T cells in healthy people across ages. Next came a second PCR, run for about 7 to 12 cycles, which used a sample-barcoded 5' primer along with a J-beta primer mix. A single record per CDR3 protein comes from TCRdb applying MiXCR to the 5' RACE reads. In the table there are approximately 790,000 distinct CDR3 sequences, 60% to 80% of which are singletons. The sequenced sample consisted of blood. All receptors come from a man aged 25 to 45 in good health.

This clonotype has just a few counts. This chain uses TRBV27 with TRBJ2-5, with a tentative D call TRBD2 (5 bases). The J call is uncertain, as TRBJ2-7 better fits the DNA end. CDR3 size: 13 residues. The V gene's germline CDR1 is MNHEY and CDR2 SMNVEV (reference sequence). The CDR3 spells CASSSGLGDEQYF. In DNA, the CDR3 is TGTGCCAGCAGTTCCGGGCTCGGGGACGAGCAGTACTTC.

V and J are TRBV20-1 and TRBJ2-1; 10 bases map to TRBD2. CDR1 is DFQATT, CDR2 SNEGSKA, per germline (reference sequence). The CDR3 length is 13 residues. After removal of 6 bases from V and 9 bases from J, the junction contained 8 bases not matched to a gene. CDR3 bases: TGCAGTGCCGTGGGGACTAGCGACAGTGAGCAGTTCTTC. Its translation: CSAVGTSDSEQFF.

The chain recombines TRBV7-8 with TRBJ2-3; 10 bases fit TRBD2. The trim removed 2 bases at V and 0 bases at J, leaving 8 bases unmatched. Germline assignment: CDR1 SGHVS and CDR2 FQNEAQ. This CDR3 has 18 amino acids. The CDR3 region has the DNA TGTGCCAGCAGCTTACCGCTAGCGGGGGCCACTAGCACAGATACGCAGTATTTT. Encoded protein: CASSLPLAGATSTDTQYF.

The J gene is TRBJ1-4, the V gene TRBV7-2; D is unclear. Trimming shortened V by 1 base and J by 4 bases, and 10 bases separated the two germline ends. This CDR3 region has 15 residues. Germline-derived CDR1 and CDR2 are SGHTA and FQGNSA. The CDR3 nucleotides read TGTGCCAGCAGCTTAGGAGGACGGATTAATGAAAAACTGTTTTTT. Translating gives CASSLGGRINEKLFF. Variable domain in full (rest from reference TRBV7-2 and TRBJ1-4): GAGVSQSPSNKVTEKGKDVELRCDPISGHTALYWYRQSLGQGLEFLIYFQGNSAPDKSGLPSDRFSAERTGGSVSTLTIQRTQQEDSAVYLCASSLGGRINEKLFFGSGTQLSVL.

This chain uses TRBV10-3 with TRBJ1-1, with D possibly being TRBD1 (6 bases). Germline assignment: CDR1 ENHRY and CDR2 SYGVKD. Trimming took off 3 bases at V and 1 base at J, with 15 bases between the two ends. The CDR3 is made up of 16 amino acids. The CDR3 reads CAISDSPQGSNTEAFF. CDR3 DNA: TGTGCCATCAGTGATTCCCCCCAGGGGTCGAACACTGAAGCTTTCTTT.

This clonotype was observed at least ten times. The gene calls are TRBV29-1 and TRBJ1-1, with TRBD1 matching 7 bases. V lost 7 bases to trimming and J lost 2 bases; unmatched junction nucleotides: 4. This CDR3 comprises 12 residues. Per germline, CDR1 SQVTM and CDR2 ANQGSEA. The CDR3, as DNA: TGCAGCGCGTACAGGGGTAACACTGAAGCTTTCTTT. This gives the protein CSAYRGNTEAFF. Full variable domain (missing parts from reference TRBV29-1 and TRBJ1-1): SAVISQKPSRDICQRGTSLTIQCQVDSQVTMMFWYRQQPGQSLTLIATANQGSEATYESGFVIDKFPISRPNLTFSTLTVSNMSPEDSSIYLCSAYRGNTEAFFGQGTRLTVV.

The chain has TRBV29-1 and TRBJ2-5; D possibly uses TRBD1 or TRBD2 (5 bases each). This CDR3 region has 18 residues. Trimming removed 0 bases from V and 5 bases from J, with 25 bases in between. Germline CDR1 and CDR2: SQVTM and ANQGSEA. DNA for the CDR3: TGCAGCGTTGAAGATGAAAAAAAGTGGGACCCAAAACGGGAGACCCAGTACTTC. Translating gives CSVEDEKKWDPKRETQYF.

The genes are TRBV7-2 and TRBJ2-3; D might be TRBD1 (6 bases). V was clipped by 5 bases and J by 6 bases, with 18 bases between them. The CDR3 consists of 15 residues. Germline-derived CDR1 and CDR2 are SGHTA and FQGNSA. The CDR3: CASSLYKPRGDTQYF. Written as DNA, the CDR3 is TGTGCCAGCAGCCTCTATAAACCCAGGGGTGATACGCAGTATTTT.

The rearrangement uses TRBV21-1 and TRBJ2-4; the table calls TRBD2, which could not be checked here. TRBV21-1 is flagged as a pseudogene. CDR3 length equals 16 residues. The DNA for the CDR3 is TGTGCCAGCAGCAAAGGCGGAGGGGGAGGGAAAAACATTCAGTACTTC. Translation gives CASSKGGGGGKNIQYF.

The genes are TRBV7-2 and TRBJ2-7; TRBD1 might be the D (5 bases). The CDR3 totals 14 residues. V lost 1 base and J lost 5, with 12 bases in between. CDR1 is SGHTA, CDR2 FQGNSA, per germline. The CDR3 DNA follows: TGTGCCAGCAGCTTAGGGGGCAGGGCCCACGAGCAGTACTTC. This gives the protein CASSLGGRAHEQYF.

Of note for this clonotype: One end of the junction does not line up with germline, which may come from a read error. The chain joins TRBV28 to TRBJ2-4, with 10 bases lining up with TRBD2. Germline values: CDR1 MDHEN, CDR2 SYDVKM. The CDR3 covers 18 residues. This CDR3 is CARRTKRGGILAKNIQYF. CDR3 nucleotide sequence: TGTGCCCGCAGAACGAAGCGGGGGGGGATCTTAGCCAAAAACATTCAGTACTTC.

V gene TRBV12-3 or TRBV12-4 combines with J gene TRBJ2-7, with 9 bases matching TRBD1. CDR3 length equals 16 residues. The V gene end was trimmed by 2 bases and the J gene end by 0 bases; junction bases not matched to a gene: 5. CDR3 residues: CASSLHGQGSSYEQYF. The CDR3 DNA reads TGTGCCAGCAGTTTACATGGACAGGGGAGCTCCTACGAGCAGTACTTC.

The CDR3 protein is CASSHDIETGYYNEQFF. In DNA, the CDR3 is TGTGCCAGCAGCCATGATATAGAGACAGGGTATTACAATGAGCAGTTCTTC. The chain carries TRBV9 and TRBJ2-1, with TRBD1 identical over 7 bases. The length of the CDR3 is 17 residues. Germline V gene data show CDR1 as SGDLS and CDR2 as YYNGEE. Trimming cost V 4 bases and J 4 bases; bases outside gene matches: 14.

This clonotype was picked up a small number of times. V gene TRBV29-1 combines with J gene TRBJ2-7, with TRBD1 matching over 11 bases. CDR3 length: 18 amino acids. The V segment lost 0 bases and the J segment 3 bases; nucleotides outside the gene matches: 13. Looked up from germline, CDR1 is SQVTM and CDR2 is ANQGSEA. The CDR3 spells CSVEELRTGGVGGYEQYF. As DNA, the CDR3 is TGCAGCGTTGAAGAGTTGAGGACAGGGGGCGTAGGGGGCTACGAGCAGTACTTC.

This chain connects TRBV25-1 to TRBJ2-1; 8 bases map to TRBD2. TRBJ2-7 matches the DNA end more closely, so the J call is doubtful. CDR3 length: 16 amino acids. Germline values: CDR1 MGHDK, CDR2 SYGVNS. This chain's CDR3 is CASSQPGLGFRNEQYF. Written as DNA, the CDR3 is TGTGCCAGCAGTCAACCGGGACTAGGATTCCGCAATGAGCAGTACTTC.

This chain uses TRBV15 with TRBJ2-4, with 12 positions matching TRBD2. The J call is doubtful: the DNA matches TRBJ2-5 better. CDR1 and CDR2 (germline): LNHNV, YYDKDF (reference sequence). The CDR3 is 17 amino acids. The CDR3 sequence is CATSRDSLAGGQETQYF. CDR3 nucleotides: TGTGCCACCAGCAGAGATAGCCTAGCGGGGGGGCAAGAGACCCAGTACTTC.

This clonotype was seen only once. This CDR3 is CASSRQRTGMSGETQYF. The CDR3 coding sequence is TGTGCCAGCAGCCGGCAGCGTACAGGGATGAGCGGAGAGACCCAGTACTTC. This rearrangement joins TRBV6-2 or TRBV6-3 to TRBJ2-7; D might be TRBD1 (6 bases). The DNA matches TRBJ2-5 better at its end, which makes the J call doubtful. Germline V gene lookup returns CDR1 MNHEY and CDR2 SVGEGT. The CDR3 extends over 17 amino acids.

This chain uses TRBV4-3 with TRBJ2-3; TRBD2 matches at 15 bases. After removal of 0 bases from V and 3 bases from J, the junction contained 13 bases not matched to a gene. The V gene's germline CDR1 is LGHNA and CDR2 YSLEER. The CDR3 runs 21 residues. The CDR3: CASSQDLPAYGLAGGTDTQYF. The CDR3 DNA reads as TGCGCCAGCAGCCAAGATCTTCCGGCTTACGGACTAGCGGGGGGGACAGATACGCAGTATTTT.

This clonotype was seen more than once but under ten times. The chain has TRBV5-1 and TRBJ2-6; D is unclear. This CDR3 is built from 15 residues. V was clipped by 0 bases and J by 0 bases, with 4 bases between them. Germline V gene sequence: CDR1 SGHRS, CDR2 YFSETQ. CDR3 coding DNA: TGCGCCAGCAGCTTGGAACGCTCTGGGGCCAACGTCCTGACTTTC. It specifies CASSLERSGANVLTF. The entire variable domain, with the rest obtained from reference TRBV5-1 and TRBJ2-6, is as follows: KAGVTQTPRYLIKTRGQQVTLSCSPISGHRSVSWYQQTPGQGLQFLFEYFSETQRNKGNFPGRFSGRQFSNSRSEMNVSTLELGDSALYLCASSLERSGANVLTFGAGSRLTVL.

The gene calls are TRBV7-6 and TRBJ2-2, with TRBD2 matching 10 bases. The length of the CDR3 is 16 residues. CDR1 and CDR2 from the germline V gene are SGHVS and FNYEAQ. V was clipped by 0 bases and J by 6 bases; unmatched bases: 4. CDR3 loop: CASSLAKRGGAGELFF. The CDR3 DNA reads TGTGCCAGCAGCTTAGCAAAGCGGGGGGGCGCCGGGGAGCTGTTTTTT. Full variable domain (remainder filled in from reference TRBV7-6 and TRBJ2-2): GAGVSQSPRYKVTKRGQDVALRCDPISGHVSLYWYRQALGQGPEFLTYFNYEAQQDKSGLPNDRFSAERPEGSISTLTIQRTEQRDSAMYRCASSLAKRGGAGELFFGEGSRLTVL.

V gene TRBV4-1 combines with J gene TRBJ2-5, with 11 nucleotides matching TRBD2. Germline CDR1 is MGHRA and CDR2 is YSYEKL. The CDR3 totals 17 residues. V gave up 1 base and J gave up 3 bases; unmatched junction bases: 7. CDR3 DNA: TGCGCCAGCAGCCAAGGGCGACTAGCGGGGTTTGAAGAGACCCAGTACTTC. This codes for CASSQGRLAGFEETQYF.

The V and J genes are TRBV4-2 and TRBJ2-6; TRBD1 might be the D (6 bases). The CDR3 is 17 amino acids. The V gene lost 3 bases and the J gene lost 5 bases, with 17 bases spanning the gap. Germline V gene lookup returns CDR1 LGHNA and CDR2 YNFKEQ. The chain's CDR3 is CASSQGGGPVWANVLTF. CDR3 sequence (DNA): TGTGCCAGCAGCCAGGGTGGGGGCCCCGTCTGGGCCAACGTCCTGACTTTC.

The chain joins TRBV7-2 to TRBJ1-4; 10 bases align to TRBD1. This CDR3 region has 16 residues. J was trimmed by 5 bases and V by 3 bases; bases with no gene match: 6. Germline CDR1 and CDR2: SGHTA and FQGNSA. The CDR3 bases are TGTGCCAGCAGCTTTGCACCGGGACAGGGGAATGAAAAACTGTTTTTT. This encodes CASSFAPGQGNEKLFF.

The J gene is TRBJ2-3, the V gene TRBV12-3 or TRBV12-4; no firm D call. The CDR3 totals 14 residues. V was trimmed by 2 bases and J by 7 bases, leaving 13 bases between them. CDR3: CASSLRVGFYTQYF. CDR3 coding DNA: TGTGCCAGCAGTTTACGTGTAGGGTTTTATACGCAGTATTTT.

This chain links TRBV29-1 with TRBJ1-2; 10 positions agree with TRBD1. J lost 8 bases, V lost 7 bases, and 7 bases had no gene match. Germline CDR1 reads SQVTM; CDR2 reads ANQGSEA. The CDR3 loop spans 12 amino acids. The CDR3 DNA reads TGCAGCGCCGCCGGGACAGGGGAAGGCTACACCTTC. Translated: CSAAGTGEGYTF. The complete variable domain, with remaining parts taken from reference TRBV29-1 and TRBJ1-2, reads SAVISQKPSRDICQRGTSLTIQCQVDSQVTMMFWYRQQPGQSLTLIATANQGSEATYESGFVIDKFPISRPNLTFSTLTVSNMSPEDSSIYLCSAAGTGEGYTFGSGTRLTVV.

The V gene is TRBV25-1, the J gene TRBJ2-4; TRBD1 is a possible D gene (6 bases). In germline, CDR1 is MGHDK, CDR2 SYGVNS. The CDR3 is 15 residues long. The V end was cut by 4 bases, the J end by 4 bases, with 14 bases between. The CDR3 DNA reads TGTGCCAGCAGTGGTTCCCATAGGGGGAAAAACATTCAGTACTTC. Protein sequence: CASSGSHRGKNIQYF.

The chain has TRBV7-6 and TRBJ2-4, with D possibly matching TRBD2 (6 bases). V shed 2 bases and J shed 13 bases, with 21 bases lying between them. Germline V lookup: CDR1 SGHVS, CDR2 FNYEAQ. This CDR3 is 15 amino acids long. The CDR3 spells CASSLSSGTFREQYF. The DNA for the CDR3 is TGTGCCAGCAGCTTATCGTCAGGGACTTTTCGGGAGCAGTACTTC.

V gene TRBV12-3 or TRBV12-4 combines with J gene TRBJ2-2; perhaps TRBD2 as D (5 bases). CDR3 length: 13 residues. Deletions cut 8 bases from V and 2 bases from J, with 9 bases between. CDR3 nucleotides: TGTGCCAGCCACCGGGGTAACACCGGGGAGCTGTTTTTT. Protein: CASHRGNTGELFF.

The chain uses TRBV4-2 and TRBJ2-7, with 7 bases that match TRBD2. Germline V gene data show CDR1 as LGHNA and CDR2 as YNFKEQ. V lost 5 bases and J lost 3; bases outside the gene matches: 7. CDR3 size: 14 residues. The CDR3 reads CASSWMGGSYEQYF. As DNA, the CDR3 is TGTGCCAGCAGCTGGATGGGAGGGAGCTACGAGCAGTACTTC.

The chain uses TRBV6-1 and TRBJ2-7; no firm D call. The germline V gene has CDR1 MNHNS and CDR2 SASEGT. Trimming stripped 4 bases from V and 0 bases from J, with 10 bases between. The CDR3 has 14 residues. Written as DNA, the CDR3 is TGTGCCAGCAGTGTGCTTAAGGACTCCTACGAGCAGTACTTC. The encoded protein is CASSVLKDSYEQYF.

The chain couples TRBV4-3 to TRBJ2-6; maybe TRBD2 (6 bases). The CDR3 is made up of 15 amino acids. Germline CDR1 and CDR2: LGHNA and YSLEER. Trimming cost V 5 bases and J 2 bases, with 10 bases left between them. CDR3 region: CASSTEGTGANVLTF. As DNA, the CDR3 is TGCGCCAGCAGCACGGAGGGTACTGGGGCCAACGTCCTGACTTTC.

The rearrangement uses TRBV11-2 and TRBJ1-2; D remains ambiguous. Germline V gives CDR1 SGHAT, CDR2 FQNNGV. The CDR3 length is 12 residues. V lost 0 bases, J lost 7 bases, and 6 bases lay in between. CDR3 loop: CASSLEFGGYTF. CDR3 in DNA: TGTGCCAGCAGCTTAGAGTTTGGTGGCTACACCTTC. Looking up the rest from reference TRBV11-2 and TRBJ1-2 gives the full variable domain: EAGVAQSPRYKIIEKRQSVAFWCNPISGHATLYWYQQILGQGPKLLIQFQNNGVVDDSQLPKDRFSAERLKGVDSTLKIQPAKLEDSAVYLCASSLEFGGYTFGSGTRLTVV.